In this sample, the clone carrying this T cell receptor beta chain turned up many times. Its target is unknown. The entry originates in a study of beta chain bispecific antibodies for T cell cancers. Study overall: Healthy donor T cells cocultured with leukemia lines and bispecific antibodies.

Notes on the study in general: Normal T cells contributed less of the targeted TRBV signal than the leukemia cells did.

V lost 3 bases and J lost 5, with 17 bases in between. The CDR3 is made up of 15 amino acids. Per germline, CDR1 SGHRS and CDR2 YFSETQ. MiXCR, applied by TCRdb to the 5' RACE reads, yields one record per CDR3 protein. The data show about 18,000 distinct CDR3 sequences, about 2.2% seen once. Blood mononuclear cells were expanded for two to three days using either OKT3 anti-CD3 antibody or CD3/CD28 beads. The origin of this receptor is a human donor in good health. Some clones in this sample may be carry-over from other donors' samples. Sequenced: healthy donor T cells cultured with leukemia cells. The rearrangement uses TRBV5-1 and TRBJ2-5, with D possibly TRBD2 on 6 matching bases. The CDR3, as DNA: TGCGCCAGCAGCTCGGAGGGACTCTTAGGGGAGACCCAGTACTTC. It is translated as CASSSEGLLGETQYF. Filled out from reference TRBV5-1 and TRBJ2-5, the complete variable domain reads KAGVTQTPRYLIKTRGQQVTLSCSPISGHRSVSWYQQTPGQGLQFLFEYFSETQRNKGNFPGRFSGRQFSNSRSEMNVSTLELGDSALYLCASSSEGLLGETQYFGPGTRLLVL.